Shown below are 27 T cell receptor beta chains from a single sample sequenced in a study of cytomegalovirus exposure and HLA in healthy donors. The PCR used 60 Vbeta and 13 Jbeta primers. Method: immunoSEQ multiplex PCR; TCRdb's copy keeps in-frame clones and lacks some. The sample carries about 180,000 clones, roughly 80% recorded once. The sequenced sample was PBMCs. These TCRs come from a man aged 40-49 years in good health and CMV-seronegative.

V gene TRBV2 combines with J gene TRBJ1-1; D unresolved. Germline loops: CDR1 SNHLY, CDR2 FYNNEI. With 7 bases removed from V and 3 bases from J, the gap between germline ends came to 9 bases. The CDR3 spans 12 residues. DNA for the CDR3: TGTGCCAGCACGTCGGGGTACACTGAAGCTTTCTTT. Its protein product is CASTSGYTEAFF.

Written as DNA, the CDR3 is TGCGCCAGCAGCTCTATGGTAGCGGGAGGGGTCCTGCAAGAGACCCAGTACTTC. Protein sequence: CASSSMVAGGVLQETQYF. The chain couples TRBV5-1 to TRBJ2-5, with 11 bases fitting TRBD2. The germline V gene has CDR1 SGHRS and CDR2 YFSETQ. The CDR3 sequence is 18 residues long. Trimming at V came to 3 bases and at J to 2 bases, leaving 12 bases not matched to a gene.

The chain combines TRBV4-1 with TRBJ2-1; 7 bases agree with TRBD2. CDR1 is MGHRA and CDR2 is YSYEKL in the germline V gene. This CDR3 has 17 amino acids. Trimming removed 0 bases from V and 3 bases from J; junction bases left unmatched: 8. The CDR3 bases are TGCGCCAGCAGCCAAGATTATAGGCTAGCGGACTACAATGAGCAGTTCTTC. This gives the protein CASSQDYRLADYNEQFF.

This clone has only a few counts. The CDR3 here is CASSFGTSGSRETQYF. The CDR3 coding sequence is TGTGCCAGCAGCTTCGGGACTAGCGGGAGTCGAGAGACCCAGTACTTC. V gene TRBV11-2 combines with J gene TRBJ2-5; 14 nucleotides align to TRBD2. CDR3 length: 16 residues. Germline values: CDR1 SGHAT, CDR2 FQNNGV. V was pared by 3 bases and J by 4 bases, with 4 bases of the junction left unmatched.

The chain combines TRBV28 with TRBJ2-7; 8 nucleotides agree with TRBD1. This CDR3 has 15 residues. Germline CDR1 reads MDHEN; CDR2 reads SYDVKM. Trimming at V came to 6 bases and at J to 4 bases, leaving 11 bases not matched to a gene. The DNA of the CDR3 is TGTGCCAGCAGGGACCGCAGGGGGCAGGGATACGAGCAGTACTTC. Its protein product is CASRDRRGQGYEQYF.

The CDR3 is CASSQDRGLAGGPQYF. DNA of the CDR3: TGTGCCAGCAGCCAAGATAGAGGACTAGCGGGAGGTCCGCAGTATTTT. V is TRBV4-2 and J is TRBJ2-3; 14 nucleotides match TRBD2. CDR3 length equals 16 residues. The V gene's germline CDR1 is LGHNA and CDR2 YNFKEQ. J lost 10 bases, V lost 0 bases, and 6 bases had no gene match.

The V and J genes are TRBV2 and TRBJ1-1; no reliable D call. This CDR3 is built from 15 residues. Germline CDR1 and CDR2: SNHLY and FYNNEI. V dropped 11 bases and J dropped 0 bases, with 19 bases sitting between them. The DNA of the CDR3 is TGTGCCGACGGAGGCCCGACCCCCCTGAACACTGAAGCTTTCTTT. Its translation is CADGGPTPLNTEAFF.

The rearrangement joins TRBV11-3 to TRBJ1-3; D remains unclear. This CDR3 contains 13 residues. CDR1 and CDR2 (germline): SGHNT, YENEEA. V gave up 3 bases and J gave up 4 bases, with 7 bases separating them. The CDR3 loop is CASSFGVGNTIYF. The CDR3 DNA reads TGTGCCAGCAGCTTCGGGGTGGGAAACACCATATATTTT.

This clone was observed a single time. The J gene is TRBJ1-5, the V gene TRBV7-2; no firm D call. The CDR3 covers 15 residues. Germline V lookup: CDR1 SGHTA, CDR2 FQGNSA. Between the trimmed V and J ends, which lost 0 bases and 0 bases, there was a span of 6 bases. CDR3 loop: CASSLAGNSNQPQHF. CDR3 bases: TGTGCCAGCAGCTTAGCCGGGAATAGCAATCAGCCCCAGCATTTT.

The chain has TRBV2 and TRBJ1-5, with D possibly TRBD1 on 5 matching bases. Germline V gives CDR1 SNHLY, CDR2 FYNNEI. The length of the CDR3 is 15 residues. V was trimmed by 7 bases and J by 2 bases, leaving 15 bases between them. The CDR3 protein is CASTSIQGGNQPQHF. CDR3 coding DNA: TGTGCCAGCACCTCGATTCAGGGCGGCAATCAGCCCCAGCATTTT.

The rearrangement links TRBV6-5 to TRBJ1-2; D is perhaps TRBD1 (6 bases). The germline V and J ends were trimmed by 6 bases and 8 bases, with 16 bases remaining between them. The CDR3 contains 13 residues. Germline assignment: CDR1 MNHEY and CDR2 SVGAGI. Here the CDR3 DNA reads TGTGCCAGCAGACAGACAGGCTCAGAGGGCTACACCTTC. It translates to CASRQTGSEGYTF.

CDR3 in amino acids: CASSPTRLGYEQYF. The CDR3 coding sequence is TGTGCCAGCAGTCCGACTAGGCTGGGCTACGAGCAGTACTTC. V usage is TRBV6-5 and J usage is TRBJ2-7; D perhaps matches TRBD2 (6 bases). V shed 5 bases and J shed 3 bases, with 14 bases lying between them. The CDR3 is 14 amino acids. In germline, CDR1 is MNHEY, CDR2 SVGAGI.

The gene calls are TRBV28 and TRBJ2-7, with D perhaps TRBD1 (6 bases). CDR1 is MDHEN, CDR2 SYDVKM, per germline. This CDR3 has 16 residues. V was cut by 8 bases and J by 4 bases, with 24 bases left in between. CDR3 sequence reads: CASGSGTNYRPYEQYF. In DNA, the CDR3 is TGTGCCAGCGGATCCGGGACAAATTACCGCCCTTACGAGCAGTACTTC.

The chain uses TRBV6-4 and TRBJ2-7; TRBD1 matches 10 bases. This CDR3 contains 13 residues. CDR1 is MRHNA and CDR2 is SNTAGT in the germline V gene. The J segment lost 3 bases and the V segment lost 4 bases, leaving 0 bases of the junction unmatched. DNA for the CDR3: TGTGCCAGCAGTGGGGACAGGGGCTACGAGCAGTACTTC. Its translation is CASSGDRGYEQYF.

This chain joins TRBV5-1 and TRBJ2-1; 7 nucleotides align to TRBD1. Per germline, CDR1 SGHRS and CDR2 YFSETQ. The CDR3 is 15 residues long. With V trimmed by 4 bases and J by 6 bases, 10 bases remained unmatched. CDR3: CASSIRQGARNEQFF. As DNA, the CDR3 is TGCGCCAGCAGCATCCGACAGGGAGCTCGCAATGAGCAGTTCTTC.

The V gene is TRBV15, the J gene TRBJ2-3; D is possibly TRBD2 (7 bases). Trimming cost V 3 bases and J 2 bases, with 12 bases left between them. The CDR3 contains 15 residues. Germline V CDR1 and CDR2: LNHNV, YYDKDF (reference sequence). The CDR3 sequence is CATSRAGAHTDTQYF. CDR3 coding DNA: TGTGCCACCAGCAGGGCGGGGGCCCACACAGATACGCAGTATTTT.

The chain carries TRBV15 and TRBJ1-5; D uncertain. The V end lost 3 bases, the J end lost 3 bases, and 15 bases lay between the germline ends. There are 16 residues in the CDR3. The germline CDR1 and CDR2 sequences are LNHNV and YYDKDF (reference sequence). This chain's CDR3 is CATSRDRVGNNQPQHF. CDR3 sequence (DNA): TGTGCCACCAGCAGGGACCGGGTCGGGAACAATCAGCCCCAGCATTTT.

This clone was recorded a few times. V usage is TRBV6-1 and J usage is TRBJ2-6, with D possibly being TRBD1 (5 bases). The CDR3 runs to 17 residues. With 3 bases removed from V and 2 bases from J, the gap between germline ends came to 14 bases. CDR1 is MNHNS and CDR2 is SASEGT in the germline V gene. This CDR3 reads CASSDRQGKAGANVLTF. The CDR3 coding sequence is TGTGCCAGCAGTGACCGGCAGGGAAAGGCTGGGGCCAACGTCCTGACTTTC.

The CDR3 reads CAWSAGYEQYF. The CDR3 DNA follows: TGTGCCTGGAGTGCCGGCTACGAGCAGTACTTC. The chain couples TRBV30 to TRBJ2-7, with D unresolved. With 1 base removed from V and 3 bases from J, the gap between germline ends came to 4 bases. The CDR3 consists of 11 residues. Germline V gene sequence: CDR1 GTSNPN, CDR2 SVGIG (reference sequence).

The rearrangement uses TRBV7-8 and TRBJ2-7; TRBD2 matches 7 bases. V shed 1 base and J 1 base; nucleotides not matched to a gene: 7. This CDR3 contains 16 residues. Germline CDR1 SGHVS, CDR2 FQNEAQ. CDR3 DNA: TGTGCCAGCAGCTTAGAACTAGCGTTTGGATCCTACGAGCAGTACTTC. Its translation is CASSLELAFGSYEQYF.

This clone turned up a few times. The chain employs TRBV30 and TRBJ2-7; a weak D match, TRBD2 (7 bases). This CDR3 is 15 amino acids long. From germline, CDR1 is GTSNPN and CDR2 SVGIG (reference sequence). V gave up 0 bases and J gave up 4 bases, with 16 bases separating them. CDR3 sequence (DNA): TGTGCCTGGAGTGTCAAGGGGGGAGGGCTGTACGAGCAGTACTTC. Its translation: CAWSVKGGGLYEQYF.

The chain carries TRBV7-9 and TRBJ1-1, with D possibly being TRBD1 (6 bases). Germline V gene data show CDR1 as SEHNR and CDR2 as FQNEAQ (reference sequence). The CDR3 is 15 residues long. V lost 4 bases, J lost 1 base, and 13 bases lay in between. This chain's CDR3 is CASSSYRVKNTEAFF. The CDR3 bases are TGTGCCAGCAGCTCCTACAGGGTTAAGAACACTGAAGCTTTCTTT.

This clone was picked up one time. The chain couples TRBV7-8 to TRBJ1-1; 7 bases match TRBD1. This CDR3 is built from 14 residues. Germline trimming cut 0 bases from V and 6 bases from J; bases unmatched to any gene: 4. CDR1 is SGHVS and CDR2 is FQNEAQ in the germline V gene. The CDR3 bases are TGTGCCAGCAGCTTAGCTTCCCAGGGGGCTGAAGCTTTCTTT. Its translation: CASSLASQGAEAFF.

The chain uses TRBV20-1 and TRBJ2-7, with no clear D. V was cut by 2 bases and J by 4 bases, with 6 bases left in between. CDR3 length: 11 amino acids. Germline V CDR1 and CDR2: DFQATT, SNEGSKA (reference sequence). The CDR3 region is CSARLVYEQYF. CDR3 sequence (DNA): TGCAGTGCTAGACTAGTTTACGAGCAGTACTTC.

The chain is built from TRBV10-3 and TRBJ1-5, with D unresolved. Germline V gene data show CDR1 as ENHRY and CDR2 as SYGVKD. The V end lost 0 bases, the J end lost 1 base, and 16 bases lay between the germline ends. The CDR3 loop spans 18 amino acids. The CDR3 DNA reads TGTGCCATCAGTGAGTCTGGATTGGGCACACGGAGCAATCAGCCCCAGCATTTT. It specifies CAISESGLGTRSNQPQHF.

The CDR3: CASSLSPGLTEAFF. CDR3 bases: TGTGCCAGTAGTTTATCACCGGGACTGACTGAAGCTTTCTTT. The rearrangement links TRBV19 to TRBJ1-1, with D maybe TRBD1 (5 bases). The CDR3 extends over 14 amino acids. V was clipped by 5 bases and J by 5 bases, with 15 bases between them. Germline lookup yields CDR1 LNHDA and CDR2 SQIVND (reference sequence).

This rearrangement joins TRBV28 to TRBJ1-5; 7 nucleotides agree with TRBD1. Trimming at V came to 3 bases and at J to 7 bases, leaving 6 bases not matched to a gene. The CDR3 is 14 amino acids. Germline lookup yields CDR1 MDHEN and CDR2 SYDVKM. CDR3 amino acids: CASSLAQGEQPQHF. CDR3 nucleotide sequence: TGTGCCAGCAGTTTGGCCCAGGGGGAACAGCCCCAGCATTTT.